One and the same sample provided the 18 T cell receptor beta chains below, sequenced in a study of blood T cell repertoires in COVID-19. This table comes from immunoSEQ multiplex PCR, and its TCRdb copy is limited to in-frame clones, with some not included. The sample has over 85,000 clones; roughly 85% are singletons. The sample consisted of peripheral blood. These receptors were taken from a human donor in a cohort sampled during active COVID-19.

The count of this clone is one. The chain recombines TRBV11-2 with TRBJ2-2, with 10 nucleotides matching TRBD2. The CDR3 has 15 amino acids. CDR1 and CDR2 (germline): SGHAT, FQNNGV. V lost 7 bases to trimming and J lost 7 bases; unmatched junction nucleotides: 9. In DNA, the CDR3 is TGTGCCAGCACCCTTCGGACTAGCGGTGGCGGGGAGCTGTTTTTT. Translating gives CASTLRTSGGGELFF.

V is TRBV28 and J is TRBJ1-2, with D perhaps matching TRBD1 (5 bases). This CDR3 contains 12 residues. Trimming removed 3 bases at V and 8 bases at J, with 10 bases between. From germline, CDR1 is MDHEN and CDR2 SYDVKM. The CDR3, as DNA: TGTGCCAGCAGTTTGGAGGGGTACGGCTACACCTTC. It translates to CASSLEGYGYTF.

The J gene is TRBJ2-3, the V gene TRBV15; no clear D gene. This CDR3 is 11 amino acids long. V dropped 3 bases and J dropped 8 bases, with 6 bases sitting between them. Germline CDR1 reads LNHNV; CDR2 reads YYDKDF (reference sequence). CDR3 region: CATSRGLTQYF. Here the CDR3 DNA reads TGTGCCACCAGCAGGGGCCTTACGCAGTATTTT.

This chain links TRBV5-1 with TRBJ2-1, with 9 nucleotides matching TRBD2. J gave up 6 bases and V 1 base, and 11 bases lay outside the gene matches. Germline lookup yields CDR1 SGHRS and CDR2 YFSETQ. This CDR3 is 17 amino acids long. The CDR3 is CASSLFVMSGGRNEQFF. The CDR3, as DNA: TGCGCCAGCAGCTTGTTTGTTATGAGCGGGGGGCGCAATGAGCAGTTCTTC.

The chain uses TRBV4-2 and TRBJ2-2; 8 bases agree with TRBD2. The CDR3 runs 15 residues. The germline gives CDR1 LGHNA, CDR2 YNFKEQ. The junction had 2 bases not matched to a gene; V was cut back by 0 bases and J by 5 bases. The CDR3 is CASSQEASGTGELFF. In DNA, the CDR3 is TGTGCCAGCAGCCAAGAGGCTAGCGGGACCGGGGAGCTGTTTTTT.

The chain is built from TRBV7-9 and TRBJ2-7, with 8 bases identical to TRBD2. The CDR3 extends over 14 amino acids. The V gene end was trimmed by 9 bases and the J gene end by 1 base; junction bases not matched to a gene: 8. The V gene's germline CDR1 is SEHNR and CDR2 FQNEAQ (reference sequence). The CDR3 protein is CASRPGGESYEQYF. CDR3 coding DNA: TGTGCCAGTCGGCCCGGGGGGGAATCCTACGAGCAGTACTTC. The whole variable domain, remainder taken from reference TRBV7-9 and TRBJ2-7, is DTGVSQNPRHKITKRGQNVTFRCDPISEHNRLYWYRQTLGQGPEFLTYFQNEAQLEKSRLLSDRFSAERPKGSFSTLEIQRTEQGDSAMYLCASRPGGESYEQYFGPGTRLTVT.

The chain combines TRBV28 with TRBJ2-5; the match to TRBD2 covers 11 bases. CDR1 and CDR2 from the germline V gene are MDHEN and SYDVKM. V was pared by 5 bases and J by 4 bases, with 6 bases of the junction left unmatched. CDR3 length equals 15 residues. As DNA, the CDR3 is TGTGCCAGCAGTCCCCTAGCGGGAGGTTCAGAGACCCAGTACTTC. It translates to CASSPLAGGSETQYF.

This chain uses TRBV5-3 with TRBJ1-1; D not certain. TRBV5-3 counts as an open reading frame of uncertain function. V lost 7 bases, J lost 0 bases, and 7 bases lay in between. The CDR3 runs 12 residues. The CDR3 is CARHTVNTEAFF. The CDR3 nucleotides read TGTGCCAGACATACTGTGAACACTGAAGCTTTCTTT.

The CDR3 region has the DNA TGTGCCAGCACCCGGGAGGGACAGGGAGCCTATAATTCACCCCTCCACTTT. It yields the protein CASTREGQGAYNSPLHF. The chain recombines TRBV5-5 with TRBJ1-6; TRBD1 matches at 9 bases. V was clipped by 6 bases and J by 2 bases; unmatched bases: 9. The CDR3 length is 17 residues. Germline lookup yields CDR1 SGHKS and CDR2 YYEKEE (reference sequence).

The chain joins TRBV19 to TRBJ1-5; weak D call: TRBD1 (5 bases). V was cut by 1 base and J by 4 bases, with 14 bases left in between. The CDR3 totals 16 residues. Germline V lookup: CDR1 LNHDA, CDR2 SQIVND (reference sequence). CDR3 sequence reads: CASSIVGRARNQPQHF. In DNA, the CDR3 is TGTGCCAGTAGTATAGTTGGCAGGGCTCGGAATCAGCCCCAGCATTTT.

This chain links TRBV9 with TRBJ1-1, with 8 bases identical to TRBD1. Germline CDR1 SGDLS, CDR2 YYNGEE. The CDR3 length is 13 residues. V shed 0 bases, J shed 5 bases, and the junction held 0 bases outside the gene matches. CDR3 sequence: CASSVGQGTEAFF. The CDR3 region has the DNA TGTGCCAGCAGCGTAGGACAGGGGACTGAAGCTTTCTTT.

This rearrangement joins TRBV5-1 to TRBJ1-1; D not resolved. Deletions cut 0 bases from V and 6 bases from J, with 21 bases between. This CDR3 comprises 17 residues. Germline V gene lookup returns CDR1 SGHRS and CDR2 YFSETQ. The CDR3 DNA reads TGCGCCAGCAGCTTGGACTTCGCAACTAGGGCTGGCGCTGAAGCTTTCTTT. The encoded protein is CASSLDFATRAGAEAFF.

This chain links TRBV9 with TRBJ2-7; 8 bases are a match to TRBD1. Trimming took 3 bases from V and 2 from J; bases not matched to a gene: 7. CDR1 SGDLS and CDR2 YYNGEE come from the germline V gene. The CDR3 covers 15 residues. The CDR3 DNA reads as TGTGCCAGCAGCGGTGGACAGGGTAGGACCTACGAGCAGTACTTC. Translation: CASSGGQGRTYEQYF. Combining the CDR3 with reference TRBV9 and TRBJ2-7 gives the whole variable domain DSGVTQTPKHLITATGQRVTLRCSPRSGDLSVYWYQQSLDQGLQFLIQYYNGEERAKGNILERFSAQQFPDLHSELNLSSLELGDSALYFCASSGGQGRTYEQYFGPGTRLTVT.

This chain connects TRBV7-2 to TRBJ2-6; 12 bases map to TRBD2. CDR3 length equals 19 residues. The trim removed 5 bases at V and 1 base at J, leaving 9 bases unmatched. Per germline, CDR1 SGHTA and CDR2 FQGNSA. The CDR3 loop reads CASSPRGLAGRSGANVLTF. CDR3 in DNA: TGTGCCAGCAGCCCCAGAGGACTAGCGGGGAGATCTGGGGCCAACGTCCTGACTTTC.

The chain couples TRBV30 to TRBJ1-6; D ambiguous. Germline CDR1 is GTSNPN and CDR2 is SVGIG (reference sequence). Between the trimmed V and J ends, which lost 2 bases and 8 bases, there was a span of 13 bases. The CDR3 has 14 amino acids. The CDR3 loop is CAWSTAIQYSPLHF. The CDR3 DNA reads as TGTGCCTGGAGTACAGCAATCCAATATTCACCCCTCCACTTT.

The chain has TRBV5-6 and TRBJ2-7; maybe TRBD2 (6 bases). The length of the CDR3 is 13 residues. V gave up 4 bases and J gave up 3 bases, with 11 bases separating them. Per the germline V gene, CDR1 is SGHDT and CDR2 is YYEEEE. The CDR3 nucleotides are TGTGCCAGCAGCCTGGGACTTCTCTACGAGCAGTACTTC. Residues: CASSLGLLYEQYF.

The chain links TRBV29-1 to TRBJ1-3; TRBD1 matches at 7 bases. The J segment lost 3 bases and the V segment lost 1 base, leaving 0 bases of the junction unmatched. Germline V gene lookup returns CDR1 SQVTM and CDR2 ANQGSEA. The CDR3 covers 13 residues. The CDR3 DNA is TGCAGCGTTGAAGGACAGGGTGGAAACACCATATATTTT. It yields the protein CSVEGQGGNTIYF. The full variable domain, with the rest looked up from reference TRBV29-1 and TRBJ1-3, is SAVISQKPSRDICQRGTSLTIQCQVDSQVTMMFWYRQQPGQSLTLIATANQGSEATYESGFVIDKFPISRPNLTFSTLTVSNMSPEDSSIYLCSVEGQGGNTIYFGEGSWLTVV.

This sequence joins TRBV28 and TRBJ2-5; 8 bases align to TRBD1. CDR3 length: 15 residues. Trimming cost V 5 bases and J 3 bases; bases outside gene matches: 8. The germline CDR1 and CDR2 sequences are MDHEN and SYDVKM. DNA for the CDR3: TGTGCCAGCAGTCCATCAGGGGGCGAAGAAGAGACCCAGTACTTC. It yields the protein CASSPSGGEEETQYF.